The entry below describes one T cell receptor beta chain. Researchers barred patients who had uncontrolled infection, other autoimmune disease, pregnancy or lactation. Thyroid ultrasound and orbital computed tomography, with clinical symptoms and serum thyroxine and TRAb, informed diagnoses. The V end lost 6 bases, the J end lost 4 bases, and 15 bases lay between the germline ends. Per germline, CDR1 DFQATT and CDR2 SNEGSKA (reference sequence). This CDR3 comprises 14 residues. This sample is drawn from a study of T cells in Graves' hyperthyroidism and ophthalmopathy. RNA transcripts provided the source from which TCR beta CDR3 regions were amplified. The HTBI primer set drove a first-round RT-PCR of the TCR CDR3. MiXCR, applied by TCRdb to the multiplex PCR reads, yields one record per CDR3 protein. Found here are around 520,000 distinct CDR3 sequences, less than 15% of them singletons; the top ten hold approximately 13%.

The V and J genes are TRBV20-1 and TRBJ2-2; D possibly uses TRBD1 or TRBD2 (5 bases each). The sequenced sample consisted of blood. The sequence was collected from a middle-aged woman with Graves' hyperthyroidism. The CDR3 protein is CSARGDLSTGELFF. DNA of the CDR3: TGCAGTGCCCGTGGGGACCTAAGCACCGGGGAGCTGTTTTTT.